This T cell receptor beta chain was found in a study of control samples from healthy donors and cancer patients. TCRdb keeps only in-frame clones here, not all; method: immunoSEQ multiplex PCR. The sample records about 80,000 clones, just under 90% being singletons. CDR3 length: 11 residues. V was clipped by 0 bases and J by 8 bases, with 4 bases between them. Germline V gives CDR1 SGHNT, CDR2 YYREEE (reference sequence). This rearrangement joins TRBV5-4 to TRBJ2-3; no clear D. The TCR sequence derives from a man aged 50-60 years in good health. Specimen: blood. The CDR3 spells CASSLVGTQYF. In DNA form, the CDR3 reads TGTGCCAGCAGCTTGGTCGGTACGCAGTATTTT.